This T cell receptor beta chain was recovered during a study of T cell changes during pregnancy in multiple sclerosis. TCRdb keeps only in-frame clones here, not all; method: immunoSEQ multiplex PCR. The sample has under 80,000 clones; approximately 91% are singletons. The length of the CDR3 is 14 residues. Germline V gene sequence: CDR1 KGHSH, CDR2 LQKENI. V lost 5 bases and J lost 4; bases outside the gene matches: 5. The TCR was taken from a female donor with multiple sclerosis, enrolled in a pregnancy study. The chain employs TRBV18 and TRBJ1-5; 7 nucleotides match TRBD1. The sequences come from peripheral blood, collected in the second trimester of pregnancy. This chain's CDR3 is CASSGTGENQPQHF. CDR3 DNA sequence: TGTGCCAGCTCAGGTACAGGGGAAAATCAGCCCCAGCATTTT.